This T cell receptor beta chain was found in a study of T-cell reconstitution after alpha-beta-depleted transplantation in children (dated by TCRdb to about 2016). With respect to the entire study: Using TCR repertoire profiling, the study quantitatively followed how T-cell immune reconstitution unfolded in children after TCRalphabeta/CD19-depleted allogeneic hematopoietic cell transplantation. What the work shows at the level of the full study, not this receptor alone: The apparently early recovery of alphabetaT-cell counts about two months after transplant reportedly depended on only several hundred rapidly expanded clones that came from non-depleted graft cells. The high TCRbeta diversity at day 60 in some patients was ascribed to recipient T cells and intrathymic progenitors that had survived conditioning. Over the following months the frequencies of hyperexpanded clones went down, and after one year T-cell counts and TCRbeta diversity were mostly credited to newly produced T cells.

This clonotype was observed at least ten times. Its binding antigen is unknown. No base qualities exist here, and no much larger clone lies one base off it. The method was PCR. The listed sequencing device is Illumina HiSeq 2500. Molecular barcoding was employed in the preparation of TCR libraries, with unique molecular identifiers being used to normalize TCRbeta repertoire quantification. TCRdb reran the public reads through fastp at Q25 and MiXCR, keeping productive beta chains. Each entry is one CDR3 protein sequence, shown with its most common DNA and genes. For this sample the table gives around 270,000 distinct CDR3 sequences, of which over 7.5% were detected only once. The ten biggest clones cover approximately 8.6% of the sample. Reading from cysteine to phenylalanine, the CDR3 counts 13 amino acids. Only the CDR3 portion is preserved as DNA: 39 bases, with reading frame beginning at the first base. The junction carries 9 bases between V and J, which are trimmed by 6 bases and 0 bases respectively. CDR1 is given as MDHEN and CDR2 as SYDVKM, both from the germline V gene.

The treatment or condition label corresponds to: allogeneic hematopoietic cell transplantation with graft depleted of TCRalphabeta T cells and CD19 B cells. The transplant recipients were children given TCRalphabeta/CD19-depleted allogeneic hematopoietic cell grafts. The input for sequencing was peripheral blood, taken 360 days after TCRalphabeta/CD19-depleted stem cell transplant. This receptor was identified in a female patient between 2 and 15 years old who had a stem cell transplant for Fanconi anemia, so the T cells may come from the graft donor. The chain is assembled from TRBV28 and TRBJ2-7; possibly the D gene is TRBD1, per 5 matching bases. The bases read TGTGCCAGCAGACGCGACAGCTCCTACGAGCAGTACTTC. Translated, this gives CASRRDSSYEQYF.